A single T cell receptor (beta chain) is shown here with its context. Trimming cost V 0 bases and J 7 bases, with 13 bases left between them. Germline-derived CDR1 and CDR2 are SGHRS and YFSETQ. The CDR3 runs to 14 residues. This entry is derived from a study of T cell repertoires in cytomegalovirus infection. TCRdb reanalysed the reads using MiXCR and keeps one entry per CDR3 protein. Of approximately 150,000 distinct CDR3 sequences in the sample, under 8% are singletons; the top ten hold roughly 17%. Source material: PBMCs. This sequence joins TRBV5-1 and TRBJ1-1, with D unclear. This receptor was obtained from a human donor in good health (CMV status not recorded). Some clones in this sample may be carry-over from other donors' samples. CDR3 in amino acids: CASSLAAGLGEAFF. The CDR3 region has the DNA TGCGCCAGCAGCTTGGCCGCGGGCTTGGGTGAAGCTTTCTTT.